What follows describes a single TCR beta chain. This entry belongs to a study of technical replicates of blood from a handful of donors. Trimming took 4 bases from V and 3 from J, leaving 7 bases between them. Germline V gene lookup returns CDR1 SGHDT and CDR2 YYEEEE. This CDR3 region has 13 residues. Sequencing used immunoSEQ multiplex PCR; TCRdb keeps in-frame clones, though not all of them. Counted here are some 49,000 clones, about 94% occurring once; the ten biggest clones make up about 3.9%. Sequenced: PBMCs. The receptor was isolated from a human donor in good health. Some clones in this sample may be carry-over from other donors' samples. The chain combines TRBV5-6 with TRBJ1-4; D unresolved. CDR3 bases: TGTGCCAGCAGCCCGGGTCCTAATGAAAAACTGTTTTTT. Its translation is CASSPGPNEKLFF.